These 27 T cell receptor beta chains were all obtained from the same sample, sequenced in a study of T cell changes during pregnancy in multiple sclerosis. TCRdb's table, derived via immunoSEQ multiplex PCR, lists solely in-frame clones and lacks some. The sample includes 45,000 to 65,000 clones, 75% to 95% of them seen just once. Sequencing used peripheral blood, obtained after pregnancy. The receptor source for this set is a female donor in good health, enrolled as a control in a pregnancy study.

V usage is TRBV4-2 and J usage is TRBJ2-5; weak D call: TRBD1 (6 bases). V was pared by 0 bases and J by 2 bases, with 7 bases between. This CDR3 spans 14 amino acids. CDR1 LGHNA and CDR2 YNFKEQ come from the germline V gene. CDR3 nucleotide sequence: TGTGCCAGCAGCCAAGATCAGGGGCAAGAGACCCAGTACTTC. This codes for CASSQDQGQETQYF.

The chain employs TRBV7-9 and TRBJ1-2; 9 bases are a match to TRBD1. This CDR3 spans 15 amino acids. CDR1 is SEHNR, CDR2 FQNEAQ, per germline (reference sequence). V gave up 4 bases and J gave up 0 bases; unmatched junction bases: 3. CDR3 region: CASSSDRGPNYGYTF. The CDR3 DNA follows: TGTGCCAGCAGCTCGGACAGGGGTCCTAACTATGGCTACACCTTC.

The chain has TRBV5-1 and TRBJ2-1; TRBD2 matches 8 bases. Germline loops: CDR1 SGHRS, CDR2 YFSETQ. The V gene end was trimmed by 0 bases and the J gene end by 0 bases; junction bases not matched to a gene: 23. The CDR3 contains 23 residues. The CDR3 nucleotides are TGCGCCAGCAGCTTGGGGAATTTTCAAGGGCTCGGGGGGGGACCGAGCTCCTACAATGAGCAGTTCTTC. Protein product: CASSLGNFQGLGGGPSSYNEQFF. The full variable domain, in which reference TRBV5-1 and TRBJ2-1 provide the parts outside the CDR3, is KAGVTQTPRYLIKTRGQQVTLSCSPISGHRSVSWYQQTPGQGLQFLFEYFSETQRNKGNFPGRFSGRQFSNSRSEMNVSTLELGDSALYLCASSLGNFQGLGGGPSSYNEQFFGPGTRLTVL.

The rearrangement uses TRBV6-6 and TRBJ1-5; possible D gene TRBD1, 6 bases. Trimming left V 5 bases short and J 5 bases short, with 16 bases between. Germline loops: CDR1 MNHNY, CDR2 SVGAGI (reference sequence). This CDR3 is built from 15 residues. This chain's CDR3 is CASSLQGGGYQPQHF. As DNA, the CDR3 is TGTGCCAGCAGTCTCCAAGGCGGGGGCTATCAGCCCCAGCATTTT.

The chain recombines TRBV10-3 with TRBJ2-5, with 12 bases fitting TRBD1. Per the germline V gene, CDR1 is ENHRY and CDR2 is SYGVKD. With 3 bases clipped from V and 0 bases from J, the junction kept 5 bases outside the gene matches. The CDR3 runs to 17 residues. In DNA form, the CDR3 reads TGTGCCATCAGTGATTCCGGGACAGGGGGCTACCAAGAGACCCAGTACTTC. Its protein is CAISDSGTGGYQETQYF.

CDR3 coding DNA: TGTGCCAGCAGCTTAGGGACAGCTAATCAGCCCCAGCATTTT. Amino acids: CASSLGTANQPQHF. V usage is TRBV13 and J usage is TRBJ1-5; D perhaps matches TRBD1 (5 bases). The V and J ends lost 0 bases and 4 bases respectively, with 7 bases between them. The CDR3 extends over 14 amino acids. The germline CDR1 and CDR2 sequences are PRHDT and FYEKMQ (reference sequence).

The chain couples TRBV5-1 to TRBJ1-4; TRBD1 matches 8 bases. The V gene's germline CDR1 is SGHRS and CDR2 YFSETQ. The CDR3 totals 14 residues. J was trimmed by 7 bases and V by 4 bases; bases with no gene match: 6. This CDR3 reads CASSIRGQSEKLFF. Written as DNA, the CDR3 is TGCGCCAGCAGCATCAGGGGGCAAAGTGAAAAACTGTTTTTT.

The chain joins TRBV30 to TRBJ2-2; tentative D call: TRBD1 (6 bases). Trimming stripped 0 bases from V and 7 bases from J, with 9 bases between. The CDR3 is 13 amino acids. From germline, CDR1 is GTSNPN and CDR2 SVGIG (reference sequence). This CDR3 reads CAWSVQGYGELFF. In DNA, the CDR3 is TGTGCCTGGAGTGTACAGGGTTACGGGGAGCTGTTTTTT. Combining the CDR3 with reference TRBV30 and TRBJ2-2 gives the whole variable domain SQTIHQWPATLVQPVGSPLSLECTVEGTSNPNLYWYRQAAGRGLQLLFYSVGIGQISSEVPQNLSASRPQDRQFILSSKKLLLSDSGFYLCAWSVQGYGELFFGEGSRLTVL.

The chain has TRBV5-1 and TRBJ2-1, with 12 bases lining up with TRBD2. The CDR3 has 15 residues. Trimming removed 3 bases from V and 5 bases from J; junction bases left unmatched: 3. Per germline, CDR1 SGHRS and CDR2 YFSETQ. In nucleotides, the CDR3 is TGCGCCAGCAGCTCTAGCGGGGGGGGAAACAATGAGCAGTTCTTC. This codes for CASSSSGGGNNEQFF.

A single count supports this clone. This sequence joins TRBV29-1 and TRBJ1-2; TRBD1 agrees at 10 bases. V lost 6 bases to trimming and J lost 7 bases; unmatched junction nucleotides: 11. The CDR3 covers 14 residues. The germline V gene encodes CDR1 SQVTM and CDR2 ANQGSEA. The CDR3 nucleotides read TGCAGCGTAGAACGACAGGGGGCGGAAGGTGGCTACACCTTC. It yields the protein CSVERQGAEGGYTF.

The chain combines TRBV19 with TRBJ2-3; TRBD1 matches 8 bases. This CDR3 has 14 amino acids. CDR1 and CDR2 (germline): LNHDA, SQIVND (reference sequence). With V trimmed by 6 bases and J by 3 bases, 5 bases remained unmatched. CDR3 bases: TGTGCCAGTAGGACCCGGACAGGGACAGATACGCAGTATTTT. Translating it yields CASRTRTGTDTQYF.

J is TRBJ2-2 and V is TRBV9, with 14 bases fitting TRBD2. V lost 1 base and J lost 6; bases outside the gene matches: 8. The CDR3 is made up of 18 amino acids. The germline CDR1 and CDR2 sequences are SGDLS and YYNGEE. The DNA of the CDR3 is TGTGCCAGCAGCGTAAGGGGGCCGGGACTAGCGGGAGCCGGGGAGCTGTTTTTT. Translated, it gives CASSVRGPGLAGAGELFF.

In nucleotides, the CDR3 is TGTGCCAGCAGCAAATCACTAGCGGGAGGATTAGAGACCCAGTACTTC. It is translated as CASSKSLAGGLETQYF. The V and J genes are TRBV5-6 and TRBJ2-5; the match to TRBD2 covers 12 bases. This CDR3 has 16 amino acids. The trim removed 4 bases at V and 4 bases at J, leaving 8 bases unmatched. Germline V gives CDR1 SGHDT, CDR2 YYEEEE.

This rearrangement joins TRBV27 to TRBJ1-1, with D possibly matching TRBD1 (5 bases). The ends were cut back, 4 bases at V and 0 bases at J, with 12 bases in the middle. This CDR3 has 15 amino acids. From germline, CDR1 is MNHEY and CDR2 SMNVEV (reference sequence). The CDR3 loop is CASSSMTDMNTEAFF. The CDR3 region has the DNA TGTGCCAGCAGTTCCATGACAGATATGAACACTGAAGCTTTCTTT.

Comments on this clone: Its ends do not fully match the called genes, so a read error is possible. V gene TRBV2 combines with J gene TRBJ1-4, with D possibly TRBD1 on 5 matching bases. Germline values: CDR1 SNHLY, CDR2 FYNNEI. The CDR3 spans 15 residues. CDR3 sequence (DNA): TGTGCCAGCAGCGAAGCTTTAGGGGCTAATGAAAAACTGTTTTTT. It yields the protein CASSEALGANEKLFF. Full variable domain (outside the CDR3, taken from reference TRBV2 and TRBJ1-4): EPEVTQTPSHQVTQMGQEVILRCVPISNHLYFYWYRQILGQKVEFLVSFYNNEISEKSEIFDDQFSVERPDGSNFTLKIRSTKLEDSAMYFCASSEALGANEKLFFGSGTQLSVL.

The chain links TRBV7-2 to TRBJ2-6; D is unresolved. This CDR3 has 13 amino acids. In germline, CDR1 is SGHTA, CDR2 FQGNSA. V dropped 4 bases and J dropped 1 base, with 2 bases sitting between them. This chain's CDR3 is CASSSSGANVLTF. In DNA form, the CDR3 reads TGTGCCAGCAGCTCTTCTGGGGCCAACGTCCTGACTTTC.

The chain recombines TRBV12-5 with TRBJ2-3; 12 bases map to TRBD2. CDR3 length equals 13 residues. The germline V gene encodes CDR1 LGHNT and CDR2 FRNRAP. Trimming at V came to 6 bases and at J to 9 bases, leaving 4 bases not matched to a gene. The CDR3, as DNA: TGTGCTAGTGGATGGACTAGCGGGGAAACGCAGTATTTT. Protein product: CASGWTSGETQYF.

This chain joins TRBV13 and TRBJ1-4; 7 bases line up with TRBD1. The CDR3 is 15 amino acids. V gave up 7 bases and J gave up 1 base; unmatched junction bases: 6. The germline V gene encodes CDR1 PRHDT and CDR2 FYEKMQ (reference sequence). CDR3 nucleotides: TGTGCCAGCACCCTCACAGGGGAAACTAATGAAAAACTGTTTTTT. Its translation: CASTLTGETNEKLFF.

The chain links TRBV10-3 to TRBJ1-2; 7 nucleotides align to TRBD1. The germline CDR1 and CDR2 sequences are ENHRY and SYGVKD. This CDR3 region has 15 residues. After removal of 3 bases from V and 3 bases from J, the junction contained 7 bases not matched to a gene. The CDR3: CAISDAGTAYYGYTF. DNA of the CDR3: TGTGCCATCAGTGATGCAGGGACAGCGTACTATGGCTACACCTTC.

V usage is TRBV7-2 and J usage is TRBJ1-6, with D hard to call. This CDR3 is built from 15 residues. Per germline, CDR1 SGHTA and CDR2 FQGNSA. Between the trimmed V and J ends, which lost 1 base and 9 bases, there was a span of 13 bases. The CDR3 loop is CASSLGGSGTSPLHF. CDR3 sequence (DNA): TGTGCCAGCAGCTTAGGAGGCAGTGGTACTTCACCCCTCCACTTT.

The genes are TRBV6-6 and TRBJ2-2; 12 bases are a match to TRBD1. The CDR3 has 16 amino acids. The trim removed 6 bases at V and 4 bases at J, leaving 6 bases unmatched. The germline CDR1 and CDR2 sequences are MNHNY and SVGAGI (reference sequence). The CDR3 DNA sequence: TGTGCCAGCAGCTGGGACAGGGGGCGTCGCACCGGGGAGCTGTTTTTT. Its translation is CASSWDRGRRTGELFF.

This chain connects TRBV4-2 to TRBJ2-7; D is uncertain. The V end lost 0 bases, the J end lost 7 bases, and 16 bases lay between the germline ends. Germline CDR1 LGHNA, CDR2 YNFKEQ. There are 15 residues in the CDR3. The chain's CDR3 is CASSQEVGSRREQYF. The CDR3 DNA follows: TGTGCCAGCAGCCAAGAAGTCGGGTCCCGACGGGAGCAGTACTTC.

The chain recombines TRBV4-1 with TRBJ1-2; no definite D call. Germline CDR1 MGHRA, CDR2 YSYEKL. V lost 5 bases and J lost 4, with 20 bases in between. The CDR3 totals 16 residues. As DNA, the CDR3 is TGCGCCAGCAGCGTAACTTCTCTCCAGACTATCTATGGCTACACCTTC. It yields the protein CASSVTSLQTIYGYTF.

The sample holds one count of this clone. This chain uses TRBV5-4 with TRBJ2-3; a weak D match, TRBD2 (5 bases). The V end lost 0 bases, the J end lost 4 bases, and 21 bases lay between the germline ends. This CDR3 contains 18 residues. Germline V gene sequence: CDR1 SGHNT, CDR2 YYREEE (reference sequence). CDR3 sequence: CASSLGGGPRMVPDTQYF. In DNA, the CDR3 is TGTGCCAGCAGCTTGGGTGGCGGGCCCAGGATGGTTCCAGATACGCAGTATTTT.

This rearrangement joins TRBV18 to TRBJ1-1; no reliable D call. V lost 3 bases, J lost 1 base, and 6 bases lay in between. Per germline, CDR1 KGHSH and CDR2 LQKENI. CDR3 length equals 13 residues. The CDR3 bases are TGTGCCAGCTCACCCCAGGAGAACACTGAAGCTTTCTTT. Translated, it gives CASSPQENTEAFF. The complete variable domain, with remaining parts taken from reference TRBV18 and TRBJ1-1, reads NAGVMQNPRHLVRRRGQEARLRCSPMKGHSHVYWYRQLPEEGLKFMVYLQKENIIDESGMPKERFSAEFPKEGPSILRIQQVVRGDSAAYFCASSPQENTEAFFGQGTRLTVV.

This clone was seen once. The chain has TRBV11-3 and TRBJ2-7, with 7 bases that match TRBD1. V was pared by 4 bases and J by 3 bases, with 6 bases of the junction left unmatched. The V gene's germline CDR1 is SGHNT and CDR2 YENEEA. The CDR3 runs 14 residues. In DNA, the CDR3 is TGTGCCAGCAGCTCCGGACAGGACAACTACGAGCAGTACTTC. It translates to CASSSGQDNYEQYF.

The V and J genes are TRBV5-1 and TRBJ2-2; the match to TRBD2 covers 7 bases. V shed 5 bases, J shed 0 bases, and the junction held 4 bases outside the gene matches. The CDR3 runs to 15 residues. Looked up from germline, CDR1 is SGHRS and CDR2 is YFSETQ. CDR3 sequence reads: CASRSSGANTGELFF. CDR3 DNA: TGCGCCAGCAGATCTAGCGGAGCGAACACCGGGGAGCTGTTTTTT.